A selection of T cell receptor beta chains follows, all from one sample in a study of human T cells and chemical hapten exposure. TCRdb reanalysed the RACE reads using MiXCR and keeps one entry per CDR3 protein. The data contain 150,000 to 200,000 distinct CDR3 sequences, about 20% of them singletons. The specimen comprised whole blood, sampled in connection with sensitization to the hapten diphenylcyclopropenone (DPC). These TCRs come from a woman between 50 and 59 years old with alopecia areata. Some clones in this sample may be carry-over from other donors' samples. The CDR3 runs from the conserved cysteine through the conserved F or W. A D gene is named only where the DNA matches it firmly. Some rows have no size entry. The others give once, few or many, or a class for an expanded clone.

D gene,J gene,clone size,V gene,CDR3 protein,CDR3 DNA
TRBD2,TRBJ2-7,few,TRBV4-2,CASSQEGLAEPLSSYEQYF,TGTGCCAGCAGCCAAGAGGGACTAGCGGAGCCCCTCAGCTCCTACGAGCAGTACTTC
-,TRBJ2-1,-,TRBV5-1,CASSLAVFSAYNEQFF,TGCGCCAGCAGCTTGGCCGTCTTTAGCGCCTACAATGAGCAGTTCTTC
TRBD1,TRBJ1-4,-,TRBV5-5,CASSYSGTGDIEKLFF,TGTGCCAGCAGCTATTCCGGGACAGGGGACATTGAAAAACTGTTTTTT
-,TRBJ1-5,few,TRBV12-3/TRBV12-4,CASSPSYGNQPQHF,TGTGCCAGCAGCCCAAGTTATGGCAATCAGCCCCAGCATTTT
-,TRBJ1-2,few,TRBV18,CASSPKHENYGYTF,TGTGCCAGCTCCCCAAAACACGAGAACTATGGCTACACCTTC
TRBD1,TRBJ1-5,few,TRBV20-1,CSGRQGAPDSNQPQHF,TGCAGTGGGCGACAGGGGGCTCCCGATAGCAATCAGCCCCAGCATTTT
-,TRBJ2-3,-,TRBV12-3/TRBV12-4,CASSLFGDTQYF,TGTGCCAGCAGTTTATTTGGAGATACGCAGTATTTT
TRBD1,TRBJ2-3,-,TRBV7-9,CASSVGQGVNTQYF,TGTGCCAGCAGCGTGGGACAGGGGGTAAATACGCAGTATTTT
TRBD2,TRBJ2-5,-,TRBV2,CASIPSTSGQETQYF,TGTGCCAGCATCCCTTCGACTAGCGGGCAAGAGACCCAGTACTTC
TRBD2,TRBJ2-1,-,TRBV10-3,CAISYLADYNEQFF,TGTGCCATCAGCTACCTAGCGGACTACAATGAGCAGTTCTTC